This T cell receptor beta chain was captured in a study of OX40 agonist ivuxolimab in advanced cancers. With V trimmed by 7 bases and J by 7 bases, 9 bases remained unmatched. Germline CDR1 and CDR2: MGHDK and SYGVNS. The CDR3 has 13 amino acids. Libraries were prepared by immunoSEQ multiplex PCR; TCRdb keeps only in-frame clonotypes and omits some of them. Of about 95,000 clones in the sample, roughly 91% were seen once. The starting material was CD4+ or CD8+ T cells sorted from blood, obtained in a trial of the OX40 agonist ivuxolimab. The sequence was obtained from an adult with an advanced solid tumor such as melanoma, head and neck, liver or kidney cancer. The rearrangement links TRBV25-1 to TRBJ1-1; 7 bases line up with TRBD1. The DNA for the CDR3 is TGTGCCAGCACCCGATCGACAGGGCGTGAAGCTTTCTTT. Protein sequence: CASTRSTGREAFF.